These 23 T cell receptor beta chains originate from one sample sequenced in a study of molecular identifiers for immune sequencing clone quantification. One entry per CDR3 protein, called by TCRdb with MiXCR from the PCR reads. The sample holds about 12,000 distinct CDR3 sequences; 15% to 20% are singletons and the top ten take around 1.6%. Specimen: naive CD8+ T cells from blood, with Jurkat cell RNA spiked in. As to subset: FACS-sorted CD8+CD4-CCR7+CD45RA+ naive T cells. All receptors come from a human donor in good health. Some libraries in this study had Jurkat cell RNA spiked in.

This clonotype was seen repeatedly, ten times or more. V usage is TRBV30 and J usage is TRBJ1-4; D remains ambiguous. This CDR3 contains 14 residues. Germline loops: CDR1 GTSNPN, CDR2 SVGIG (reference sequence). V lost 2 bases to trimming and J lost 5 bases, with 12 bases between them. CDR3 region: CAWSPPAPNEKLFF. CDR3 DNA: TGTGCCTGGAGTCCCCCGGCGCCCAATGAAAAACTGTTTTTT.

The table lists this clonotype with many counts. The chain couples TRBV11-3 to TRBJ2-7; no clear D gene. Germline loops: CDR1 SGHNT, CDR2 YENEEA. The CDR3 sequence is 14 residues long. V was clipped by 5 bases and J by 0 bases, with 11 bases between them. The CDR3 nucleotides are TGTGCCAGCAGCCCCGGGTCAGCCTCCTACGAGCAGTACTTC. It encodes CASSPGSASYEQYF.

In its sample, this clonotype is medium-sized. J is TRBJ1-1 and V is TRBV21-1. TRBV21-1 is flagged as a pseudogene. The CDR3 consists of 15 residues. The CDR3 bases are TGTGCCAGCAGCAAACTCGTCAATCGCTGGACTGAAGCTTTCTTT. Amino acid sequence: CASSKLVNRWTEAFF.

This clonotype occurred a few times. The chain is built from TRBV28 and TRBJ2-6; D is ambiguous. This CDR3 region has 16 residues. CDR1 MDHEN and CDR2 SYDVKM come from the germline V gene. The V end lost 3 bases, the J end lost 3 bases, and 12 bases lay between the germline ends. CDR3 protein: CASSLDPLNGANVLTF. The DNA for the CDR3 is TGTGCCAGCAGTTTGGACCCCCTGAATGGGGCCAACGTCCTGACTTTC.

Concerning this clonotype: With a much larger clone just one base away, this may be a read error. For the CDR3, the DNA is TGCAGTGCTAGAATCGGACTAGCGGCCCCCTACGAGCAGTACTTC. Its protein is CSARIGLAAPYEQYF. The rearrangement uses TRBV20-1 and TRBJ2-7, with 10 positions matching TRBD2. This CDR3 spans 15 amino acids. Unmatched junction bases numbered 6, after V lost 2 bases and J lost 2 bases. Germline V gives CDR1 DFQATT, CDR2 SNEGSKA (reference sequence).

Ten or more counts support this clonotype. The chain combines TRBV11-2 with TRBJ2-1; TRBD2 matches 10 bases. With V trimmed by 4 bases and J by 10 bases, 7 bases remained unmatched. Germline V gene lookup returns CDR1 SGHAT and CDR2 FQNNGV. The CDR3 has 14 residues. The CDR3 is CASSSLLAGAEQFF. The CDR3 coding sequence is TGTGCCAGCAGCTCCCTTCTAGCGGGAGCAGAGCAGTTCTTC.

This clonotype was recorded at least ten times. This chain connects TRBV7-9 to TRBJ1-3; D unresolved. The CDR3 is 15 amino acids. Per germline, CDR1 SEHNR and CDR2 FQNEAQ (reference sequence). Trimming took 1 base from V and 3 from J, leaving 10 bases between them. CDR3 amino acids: CASSLGTGLGNTIYF. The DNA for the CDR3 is TGTGCCAGCAGCTTAGGGACGGGTCTTGGAAACACCATATATTTT.

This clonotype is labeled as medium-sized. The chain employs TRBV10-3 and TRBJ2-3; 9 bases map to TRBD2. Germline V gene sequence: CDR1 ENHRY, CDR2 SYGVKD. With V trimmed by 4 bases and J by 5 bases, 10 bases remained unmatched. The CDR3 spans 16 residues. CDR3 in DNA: TGTGCCATCAGTGGACCGGTTAGCGGGAGAATAGATACGCAGTATTTT. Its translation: CAISGPVSGRIDTQYF.

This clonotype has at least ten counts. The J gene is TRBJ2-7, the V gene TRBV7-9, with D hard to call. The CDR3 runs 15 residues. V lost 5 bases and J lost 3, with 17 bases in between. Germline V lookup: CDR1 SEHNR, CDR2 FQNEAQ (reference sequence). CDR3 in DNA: TGTGCCAGCAGCCCGGCACGTGGGGAAAACTACGAGCAGTACTTC. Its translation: CASSPARGENYEQYF.

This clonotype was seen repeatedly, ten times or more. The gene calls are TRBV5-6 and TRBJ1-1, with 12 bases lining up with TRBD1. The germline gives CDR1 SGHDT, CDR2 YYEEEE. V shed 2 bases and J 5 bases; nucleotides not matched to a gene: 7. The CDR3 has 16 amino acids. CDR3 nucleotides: TGTGCCAGCAGCTTCCGGGACAGGGGGCTGTTGACTGAAGCTTTCTTT. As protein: CASSFRDRGLLTEAFF.

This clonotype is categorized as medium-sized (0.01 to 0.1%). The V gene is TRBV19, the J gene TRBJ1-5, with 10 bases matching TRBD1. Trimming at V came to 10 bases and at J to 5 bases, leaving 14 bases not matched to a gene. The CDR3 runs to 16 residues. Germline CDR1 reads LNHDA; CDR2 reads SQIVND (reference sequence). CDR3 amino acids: CATTLVGTGVDQPQHF. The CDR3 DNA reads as TGTGCCACTACTTTAGTGGGGACAGGGGTCGATCAGCCCCAGCATTTT. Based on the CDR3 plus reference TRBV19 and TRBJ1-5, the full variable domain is DGGITQSPKYLFRKEGQNVTLSCEQNLNHDAMYWYRQDPGQGLRLIYYSQIVNDFQKGDIAEGYSVSREKKESFPLTVTSAQKNPTAFYLCATTLVGTGVDQPQHFGDGTRLSIL.

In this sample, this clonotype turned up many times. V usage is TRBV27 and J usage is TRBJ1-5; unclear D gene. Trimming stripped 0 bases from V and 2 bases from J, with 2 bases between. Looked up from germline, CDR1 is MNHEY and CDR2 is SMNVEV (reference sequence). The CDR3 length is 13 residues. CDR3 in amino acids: CASSLSGNQPQHF. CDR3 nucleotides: TGTGCCAGCAGTTTATCCGGCAATCAGCCCCAGCATTTT.

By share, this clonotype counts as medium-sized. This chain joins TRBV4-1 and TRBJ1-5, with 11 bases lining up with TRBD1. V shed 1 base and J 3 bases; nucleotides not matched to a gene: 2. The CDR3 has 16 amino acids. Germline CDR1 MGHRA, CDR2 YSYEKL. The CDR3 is CASSQGDRGYNQPQHF. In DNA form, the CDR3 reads TGCGCCAGCAGCCAAGGGGACAGGGGGTACAATCAGCCCCAGCATTTT.

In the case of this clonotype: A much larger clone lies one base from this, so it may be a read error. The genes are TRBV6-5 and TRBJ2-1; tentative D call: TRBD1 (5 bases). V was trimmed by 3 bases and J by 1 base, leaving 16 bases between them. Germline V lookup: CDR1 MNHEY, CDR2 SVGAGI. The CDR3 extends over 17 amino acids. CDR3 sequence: CASSYSLGARSYNEQFF. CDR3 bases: TGTGCCAGCAGTTATTCCCTAGGGGCCCGATCCTACAATGAGCAGTTCTTC.

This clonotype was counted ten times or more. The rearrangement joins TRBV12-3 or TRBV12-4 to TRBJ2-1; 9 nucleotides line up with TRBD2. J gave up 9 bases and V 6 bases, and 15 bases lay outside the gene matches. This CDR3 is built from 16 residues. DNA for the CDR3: TGTGCCAGCAGCCCTGAGAATAGCGGGAGTCGGGGTGAGCAGTTCTTC. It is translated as CASSPENSGSRGEQFF.

CDR3 loop: CASSPGERSYNEQFF. The CDR3 DNA sequence: TGTGCCAGCAGCCCAGGGGAAAGGTCCTACAATGAGCAGTTCTTC. The chain combines TRBV7-9 with TRBJ2-1; a possible D gene is TRBD1 (6 bases). Trimming pared 5 bases from V and 1 base from J, leaving 12 bases between. This CDR3 is built from 15 residues. The germline V gene encodes CDR1 SEHNR and CDR2 FQNEAQ (reference sequence).

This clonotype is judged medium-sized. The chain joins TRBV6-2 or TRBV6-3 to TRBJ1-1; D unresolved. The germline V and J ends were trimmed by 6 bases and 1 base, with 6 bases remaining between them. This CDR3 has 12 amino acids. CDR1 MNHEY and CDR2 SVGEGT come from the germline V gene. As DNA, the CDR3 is TGTGCCAGCAGGAAACAGAACACTGAAGCTTTCTTT. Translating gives CASRKQNTEAFF.

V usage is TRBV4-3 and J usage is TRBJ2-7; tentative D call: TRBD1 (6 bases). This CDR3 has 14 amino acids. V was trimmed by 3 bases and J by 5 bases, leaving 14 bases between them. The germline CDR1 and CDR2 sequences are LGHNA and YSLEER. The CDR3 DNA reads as TGCGCCAGCAGCCAGTTGGTACAGGGAAACGAGCAGTACTTC. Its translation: CASSQLVQGNEQYF.

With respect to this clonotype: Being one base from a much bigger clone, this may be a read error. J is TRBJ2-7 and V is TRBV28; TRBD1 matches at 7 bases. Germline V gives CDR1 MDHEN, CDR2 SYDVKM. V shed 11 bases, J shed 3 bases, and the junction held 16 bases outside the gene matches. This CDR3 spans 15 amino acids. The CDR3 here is CARKDPGTEYYEQYF. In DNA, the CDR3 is TGTGCCCGCAAAGACCCGGGGACAGAATACTACGAGCAGTACTTC.

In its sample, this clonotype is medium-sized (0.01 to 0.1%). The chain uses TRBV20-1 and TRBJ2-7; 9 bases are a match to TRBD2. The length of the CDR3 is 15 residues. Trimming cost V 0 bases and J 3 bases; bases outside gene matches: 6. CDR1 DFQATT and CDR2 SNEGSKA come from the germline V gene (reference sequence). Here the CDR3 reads CSARDPVAGVYEQYF. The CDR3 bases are TGCAGTGCTAGAGATCCGGTAGCGGGAGTCTACGAGCAGTACTTC.

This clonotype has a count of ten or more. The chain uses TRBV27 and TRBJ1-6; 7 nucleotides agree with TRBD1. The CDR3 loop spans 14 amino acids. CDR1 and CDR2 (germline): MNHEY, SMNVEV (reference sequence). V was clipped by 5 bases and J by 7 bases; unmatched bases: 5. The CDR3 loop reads CASSPGTVNSPLHF. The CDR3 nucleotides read TGTGCCAGCAGTCCCGGGACAGTGAATTCACCCCTCCACTTT.

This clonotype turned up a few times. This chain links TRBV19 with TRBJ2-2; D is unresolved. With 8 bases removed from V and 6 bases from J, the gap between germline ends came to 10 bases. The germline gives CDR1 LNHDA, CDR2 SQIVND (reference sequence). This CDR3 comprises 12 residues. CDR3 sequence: CASDAGAGELFF. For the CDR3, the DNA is TGTGCCAGTGACGCTGGGGCCGGGGAGCTGTTTTTT.

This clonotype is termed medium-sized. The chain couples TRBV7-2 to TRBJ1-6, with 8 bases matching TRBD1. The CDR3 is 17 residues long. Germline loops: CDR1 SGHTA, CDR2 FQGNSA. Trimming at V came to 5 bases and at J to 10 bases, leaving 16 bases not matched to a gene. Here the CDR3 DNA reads TGTGCCAGCAGCGATAAGACCTGGGACAGGTTATTGTCACCCCTCCACTTT. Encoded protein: CASSDKTWDRLLSPLHF.